This T cell receptor beta chain was sequenced during a study of T-cell reconstitution after alpha-beta-depleted transplantation in children. Study results and limitations: Recipient T cells and thymic progenitors that survived were the source of the high TCRbeta diversity seen at day 60 in some patients. Roughly two months post-transplant, alpha-beta T cells reportedly originated from several hundred graft clones that had expanded.

The TCRbeta library was prepared with unique molecular identifiers. TCRdb processed the PCR reads anew with MiXCR; each CDR3 protein has one entry. Here the sample spans a few hundred thousand distinct CDR3 sequences, 13% being singletons. Trimming stripped 5 bases from V and 1 base from J, with 8 bases between. The CDR3 runs to 13 residues. Germline assignment: CDR1 MNHNS and CDR2 SASEGT. This clonotype was counted a few times. Its antigen is undetermined. This clonotype was sampled from a male patient younger than 18 who had a stem cell transplant for acute myeloid leukemia, so the T cells may come from the graft donor. This rearrangement joins TRBV6-1 to TRBJ2-5; D call uncertain. Sample: PBMCs, mostly from graft donor cells, taken 360 days after TCRalphabeta/CD19-depleted stem cell transplant. The DNA for the CDR3 is TGTGCCAGCAGTCGACACTTCCAAGAGACCCAGTACTTC. Residues: CASSRHFQETQYF.